This TCR beta chain stems from a study of siplizumab effects on memory and regulatory T cells. Notes on the study in general: Siplizumab cultures yielded proliferating Tregs whose suppressive function was not confirmed. Naive T cells were seemingly more diverse than memory cells, and major contributions to the alloresponse seemed to be made by them. Memory cells that were CD4+ and unstimulated gave rise to alloreactive sequences, which siplizumab significantly reduced.

This clone has a single count. Its antigen is as yet unknown. The CDR3 length is 18 residues. V lost 0 bases to trimming and J lost 0 bases, with 12 bases between them. Germline V gene sequence: CDR1 MGHRA, CDR2 YSYEKL. Here immunoSEQ multiplex PCR was the method, and the copy in TCRdb shows in-frame clones only, minus some. Here the sample spans 100,000 or so clones, under 95% being singletons. Sequencing was performed on CD4+ T cells sorted from blood. The receptor was derived from a human donor in good health. The rearrangement links TRBV4-1 to TRBJ2-6; D remains ambiguous. CDR3 nucleotide sequence: TGCGCCAGCAGCCAAGAAAGGGTAGCTGACTCTGGGGCCAACGTCCTGACTTTC. As protein: CASSQERVADSGANVLTF.